A single sample is the source of the 8 T cell receptor beta chains below, sequenced in a study of post-analysis software for immune sequencing data. Whole-study results and caveats: In patients, TRBV5-6, TRBV5-1 and TRBV20-1 belonged to five TRBV segments found more frequently than in controls.

Unique molecular identifiers featured in each of the TCR beta cDNA libraries. TCRdb re-derived calls from the PCR reads in MiXCR, one entry per CDR3 protein. The sample includes around 200,000 distinct CDR3 sequences, about 30% seen only once; the top ten take roughly 3.4%. Their specific antigens are unknown. Material for sequencing was blood. The source is a girl aged 2-17 years with multiple sclerosis.

As to this clonotype: This may be a read error: a much more frequent sequence differs by one nucleotide. This chain uses TRBV6-5 with TRBJ2-3; TRBD2 agrees at 12 bases. Germline V gives CDR1 MNHEY, CDR2 SVGAGI. The CDR3 extends over 16 amino acids. Germline trimming cut 6 bases from V and 4 bases from J; bases unmatched to any gene: 8. The CDR3 bases are TGTGCCAGCAGGGACCTTCTAGCGGGGGGGGCAGATACGCAGTATTTT. This sequence encodes CASRDLLAGGADTQYF.

The chain combines TRBV15 with TRBJ2-3; tentative D call: TRBD2 (6 bases). Germline V gene sequence: CDR1 LNHNV, CDR2 YYDKDF (reference sequence). This CDR3 spans 14 amino acids. V lost 1 base and J 3 bases, leaving 8 bases between the germline ends. CDR3 sequence (DNA): TGTGCCACCAGCAGAGGGGACTTTACAGATACGCAGTATTTT. Amino acids: CATSRGDFTDTQYF. The full variable domain, in which reference TRBV15 and TRBJ2-3 provide the parts outside the CDR3, is DAMVIQNPRYQVTQFGKPVTLSCSQTLNHNVMYWYQQKSSQAPKLLFHYYDKDFNNEADTPDNFQSRRPNTSFCFLDIRSPGLGDTAMYLCATSRGDFTDTQYFGPGTRLTVL.

The chain recombines TRBV7-6 with TRBJ2-1; D is tentatively TRBD1 or TRBD2 (5 bases each). Trimming took off 6 bases at V and 7 bases at J, with 16 bases between the two ends. Germline assignment: CDR1 SGHVS and CDR2 FNYEAQ. The CDR3 runs to 14 residues. CDR3 sequence reads: CASSPAGGGNEQFF. CDR3 coding DNA: TGTGCCAGCAGTCCCGCGGGTGGGGGAAATGAGCAGTTCTTC.

As regards this clonotype: A much more abundant neighbour one base away suggests this may be a read error. The V and J genes are TRBV7-2 and TRBJ2-3; D perhaps matches TRBD2 (6 bases). The germline V gene encodes CDR1 SGHTA and CDR2 FQGNSA. CDR3 length: 17 amino acids. The V gene lost 6 bases and the J gene lost 4 bases, with 23 bases spanning the gap. CDR3 sequence: CASRPVGTGGSADTQYF. In DNA, the CDR3 is TGTGCCAGCAGACCAGTCGGGACTGGGGGAAGCGCAGATACGCAGTATTTT.

This clonotype was picked up a small number of times. This sequence joins TRBV10-1 and TRBJ2-3; no firm D call. Germline values: CDR1 WNHNN, CDR2 SYGVQD (reference sequence). The CDR3 is made up of 12 amino acids. Trimming took 5 bases from V and 0 from J, leaving 3 bases between them. CDR3 region: CASSYSTDTQYF. The CDR3 DNA sequence: TGCGCCAGCAGTTACAGCACAGATACGCAGTATTTT.

This clonotype was observed many times. This chain's CDR3 is CSVYIRGNLGLSGANVLTF. The CDR3 region has the DNA TGCAGCGTTTACATTCGGGGCAACCTTGGATTATCTGGGGCCAACGTCCTGACTTTC. The chain uses TRBV29-1 and TRBJ2-6; tentatively, D is TRBD1 or TRBD2 (5 bases each). Germline CDR1 is SQVTM and CDR2 is ANQGSEA. V dropped 5 bases and J dropped 1 base, with 24 bases sitting between them. This CDR3 is built from 19 residues.

The chain carries TRBV25-1 and TRBJ1-5; unclear D gene. This CDR3 is built from 15 residues. V lost 5 bases to trimming and J lost 6 bases, with 17 bases between them. Germline CDR1 MGHDK, CDR2 SYGVNS. The CDR3 sequence is CASSPLGKSPQPQHF. DNA of the CDR3: TGTGCCAGCAGTCCATTGGGGAAGTCGCCTCAGCCCCAGCATTTT.

This clonotype occurred a few times. The chain uses TRBV6-2 or TRBV6-3 and TRBJ1-1, with 7 bases aligning to TRBD1. Germline-derived CDR1 and CDR2 are MNHEY and SVGEGT. This CDR3 comprises 15 residues. V dropped 6 bases and J dropped 0; count of bases not matched to a gene: 7. For the CDR3, the DNA is TGTGCCAGCAGCGGGGACAGCCTAATGAACACTGAAGCTTTCTTT. It yields the protein CASSGDSLMNTEAFF.